This TCR beta chain was observed in a study of T cells in Graves' hyperthyroidism and ophthalmopathy. Study observations and caveats: Also found in blood were most expanded thyroid clonotypes above 0.001. A 13 V-J model separated ophthalmopathy from stable hyperthyroidism.

Template material for amplifying TCR beta CDR3 regions consisted of RNA transcripts. The TCR CDR3 first-round RT-PCR relied on the HTBI primer set. Each CDR3 protein is one row after TCRdb ran MiXCR on the multiplex PCR reads. The sample includes around 300,000 distinct CDR3 sequences, roughly 13% of them seen just once. The V gene lost 5 bases and the J gene lost 3 bases, with 11 bases spanning the gap. The CDR3 sequence is 13 residues long. Germline CDR1 reads MNHEY; CDR2 reads SVGEGT. As to this clonotype: What it binds is not known.

The PBMCs studied were ones that came from about 9.9 ml fresh peripheral blood. Input material: blood. The chain uses TRBV6-2 or TRBV6-3 and TRBJ2-7; the D gene could be TRBD1 or TRBD2 (7 bases each). This receptor was obtained from a woman aged 40 to 50 with Graves' ophthalmopathy. The CDR3 protein is CASSGRGGYEQYF. The CDR3 DNA reads as TGTGCCAGCAGTGGCAGGGGGGGCTACGAGCAGTACTTC.